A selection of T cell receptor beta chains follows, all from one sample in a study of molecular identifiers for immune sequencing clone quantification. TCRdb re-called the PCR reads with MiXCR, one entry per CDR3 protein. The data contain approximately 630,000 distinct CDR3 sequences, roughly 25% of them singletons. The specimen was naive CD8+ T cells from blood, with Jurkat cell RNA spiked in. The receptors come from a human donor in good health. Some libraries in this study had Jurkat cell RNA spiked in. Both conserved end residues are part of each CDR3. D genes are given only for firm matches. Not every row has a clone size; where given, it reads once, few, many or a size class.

CDR3nt: TGTGCTAGTGGTTTGCCCCAGGGAATATCGAGCACAGATACGCAGTATTTT
CDR3aa: CASGLPQGISSTDTQYF
d_gene: -
j_gene: TRBJ2-3
v_gene: TRBV12-5
abundance: -

CDR3nt: TGCAGCGTTGAAGAAGGGAGGCGGGGAAGCACAGATACGCAGTATTTT
CDR3aa: CSVEEGRRGSTDTQYF
d_gene: -
j_gene: TRBJ2-3
v_gene: TRBV29-1
abundance: many

CDR3nt: TGCAGCGTTTACGGACCCTCTGGAAACACCATATATTTT
CDR3aa: CSVYGPSGNTIYF
d_gene: -
j_gene: TRBJ1-3
v_gene: TRBV29-1
abundance: many

CDR3nt: TGCGCCAGCAGCCAAGATAACTCAGCGGGGCCTTACAATGAGCAGTTCTTC
CDR3aa: CASSQDNSAGPYNEQFF
d_gene: TRBD2
j_gene: TRBJ2-1
v_gene: TRBV4-3
abundance: -

CDR3nt: TGCAGTGCTACCATCCCTAGCGGGGGGATCTACGAGCAGTACTTC
CDR3aa: CSATIPSGGIYEQYF
d_gene: TRBD2
j_gene: TRBJ2-7
v_gene: TRBV20-1
abundance: -

CDR3nt: TGTGCCAGCAGCTACCAGCGCTACGAGCAGTACTTC
CDR3aa: CASSYQRYEQYF
d_gene: -
j_gene: TRBJ2-7
v_gene: TRBV6-5
abundance: -

CDR3nt: TGCGCCAGCAGCCGCGCCTACGTTGGGGGCTCTTGGGATGGCTACACCTTC
CDR3aa: CASSRAYVGGSWDGYTF
d_gene: -
j_gene: TRBJ1-2
v_gene: TRBV5-1
abundance: -

CDR3nt: TGTGCCAGTAGTACCTGGGACAGGGCCAACTATGGCTACACCTTC
CDR3aa: CASSTWDRANYGYTF
d_gene: TRBD1
j_gene: TRBJ1-2
v_gene: TRBV19
abundance: -

CDR3nt: TGCGCCAGCAGCCAACACAGGGGGGGGACCGGGGAGCTGTTTTTT
CDR3aa: CASSQHRGGTGELFF
d_gene: -
j_gene: TRBJ2-2
v_gene: TRBV4-3
abundance: -

CDR3nt: TGTGCCAGCAGTTCCTCTAGCGGGGGAAATAAGGATGAGCAGTTCTTC
CDR3aa: CASSSSSGGNKDEQFF
d_gene: TRBD2
j_gene: TRBJ2-1
v_gene: TRBV12-3/TRBV12-4
abundance: few

CDR3nt: TGTGCCAGCAGTTCAGTGATAGGCTTCTATAATTCACCCCTCCACTTT
CDR3aa: CASSSVIGFYNSPLHF
d_gene: -
j_gene: TRBJ1-6
v_gene: TRBV28
abundance: -

CDR3nt: TGTGCCAGCAGGACTCCATCCTACGAGCAGTACTTC
CDR3aa: CASRTPSYEQYF
d_gene: -
j_gene: TRBJ2-7
v_gene: TRBV28
abundance: few

CDR3nt: TGTGCCTGGGAGGAGGGGACCAGCACAGATACGCAGTATTTT
CDR3aa: CAWEEGTSTDTQYF
d_gene: -
j_gene: TRBJ2-3
v_gene: TRBV30
abundance: many

CDR3nt: TGCAGCGTGATACGTGGATTCGAGCAGTACTTC
CDR3aa: CSVIRGFEQYF
d_gene: -
j_gene: TRBJ2-7
v_gene: TRBV29-1
abundance: -

CDR3nt: TGTGCCGGCACCAAGACTAGCGGGAGTCAAGAGACCCAGTACTTC
CDR3aa: CAGTKTSGSQETQYF
d_gene: TRBD2
j_gene: TRBJ2-5
v_gene: TRBV19
abundance: -

CDR3nt: TGCAGCGTTGAATGGGCTGGCCAAGCGGGGTACGAGCAGTACTTC
CDR3aa: CSVEWAGQAGYEQYF
d_gene: TRBD2
j_gene: TRBJ2-7
v_gene: TRBV29-1
abundance: many